One T cell receptor (beta chain) is described in this entry. At one end the junction does not follow the germline gene, possibly because of a read error. The data were taken from a study of response to subunit inactivated influenza vaccine. This CDR3 is built from 13 residues. CDR1 is DFQATT, CDR2 SNEGSKA, per germline (reference sequence). MiXCR, applied by TCRdb to the RT-PCR reads, yields one record per CDR3 protein. The table lists about 540,000 distinct CDR3 sequences, 20% to 25% of them singletons, with around 2.8% in the top ten. These data also featured in a second study, about T cells expressing NK-cell markers. Turning to that study: TCR beta cDNA was made by 5'RACE template switching with UMIs. Among the experiments, several used an anti-gamma-delta TCR antibody to restrict sorting to alpha-beta TCR T cells. HCMV specificity of the expanded NKG2C+ T cell clones stayed unclear.

This chain links TRBV20-1 with TRBJ2-7; 8 bases are a match to TRBD1. The sequence came from a man in his forties or fifties who received an inactivated influenza vaccine. This material consisted of CD4+ T cells sorted from PBMCs, taken 11 to 12 days after vaccination. CDR3 loop: CSARQGASYEHYF. As DNA, the CDR3 is TGCAGTGCTAGACAGGGGGCTTCCTACGAGCATTACTTC.